This TCR beta chain was identified in a study of blood T cell repertoires in COVID-19. Background on the study: Samples representing acute and convalescent COVID-19 were sourced from the United States, Italy and Spain. T cells, B-cell-depleted T cells, or PBMCs provided the cDNA or gDNA that served as material.

A Seattle source enrolled patients during active infection and followed them longitudinally. Per the authors' pipeline: Scientists estimated how many nucleated cells there were by amplifying reference gene primers. Sequencing used immunoSEQ multiplex PCR; TCRdb keeps in-frame clones, though not all of them. For V, J and clone size, that table is used; D and trimming come from the DNA. The sample holds roughly 180,000 clones; about 85% are singletons and the top ten take about 5.6%. Specimen: peripheral blood. This sequence originates from a woman in her forties or fifties with COVID-19, enrolled during active disease.

The CDR3 spells CASLPESGKSKNIQYF. The CDR3 DNA is TGTGCCAGCCTCCCGGAGAGCGGAAAATCGAAAAACATTCAGTACTTC. The V call is TRBV2, the J call TRBJ2-4; D is possibly TRBD2 (5 bases). Germline CDR1 and CDR2: SNHLY and FYNNEI. Deletions cut 8 bases from V and 4 bases from J, with 21 bases between. The CDR3 covers 16 residues.